This entry lists 3 T cell receptor beta chains sequenced from one sample in a study of naive CD8 T cells in extremely preterm neonates. Deliveries were elective term cesareans at about 35-41 weeks, with no labor or membrane rupture. Method: immunoSEQ multiplex PCR; TCRdb's copy keeps in-frame clones and lacks some. The sample consists of roughly 6,500 clones, 98% of them appearing once. Material for sequencing was naive CD8+ T cells from cord blood. These receptors all stem from a newborn in good health.

This chain links TRBV30 with TRBJ2-7; 8 bases match TRBD2. This CDR3 spans 13 amino acids. Germline V CDR1 and CDR2: GTSNPN, SVGIG (reference sequence). The chain's CDR3 is CACDGGAAYEQYF. CDR3 in DNA: TGTGCTTGCGACGGGGGGGCTGCCTACGAGCAGTACTTC.

This clone appeared once. The rearrangement links TRBV5-1 to TRBJ2-3, with D perhaps TRBD2 (5 bases). Trimming left V 1 base short and J 6 bases short, with 9 bases between. The CDR3 consists of 13 residues. Germline loops: CDR1 SGHRS, CDR2 YFSETQ. The DNA for the CDR3 is TGCGCCAGCAGCTTGTCTAGCCCGGATACGCAGTATTTT. This encodes CASSLSSPDTQYF. The variable domain in full, with the rest retrieved from reference TRBV5-1 and TRBJ2-3, is KAGVTQTPRYLIKTRGQQVTLSCSPISGHRSVSWYQQTPGQGLQFLFEYFSETQRNKGNFPGRFSGRQFSNSRSEMNVSTLELGDSALYLCASSLSSPDTQYFGPGTRLTVL.

V usage is TRBV28 and J usage is TRBJ1-1; 8 nucleotides agree with TRBD1. The J segment lost 7 bases and the V segment lost 6 bases, leaving 7 bases of the junction unmatched. This CDR3 region has 13 residues. The germline CDR1 and CDR2 sequences are MDHEN and SYDVKM. CDR3 nucleotide sequence: TGTGCCAGCAGAGAAACAGGGGGTTTTGAAGCTTTCTTT. Translating it yields CASRETGGFEAFF.